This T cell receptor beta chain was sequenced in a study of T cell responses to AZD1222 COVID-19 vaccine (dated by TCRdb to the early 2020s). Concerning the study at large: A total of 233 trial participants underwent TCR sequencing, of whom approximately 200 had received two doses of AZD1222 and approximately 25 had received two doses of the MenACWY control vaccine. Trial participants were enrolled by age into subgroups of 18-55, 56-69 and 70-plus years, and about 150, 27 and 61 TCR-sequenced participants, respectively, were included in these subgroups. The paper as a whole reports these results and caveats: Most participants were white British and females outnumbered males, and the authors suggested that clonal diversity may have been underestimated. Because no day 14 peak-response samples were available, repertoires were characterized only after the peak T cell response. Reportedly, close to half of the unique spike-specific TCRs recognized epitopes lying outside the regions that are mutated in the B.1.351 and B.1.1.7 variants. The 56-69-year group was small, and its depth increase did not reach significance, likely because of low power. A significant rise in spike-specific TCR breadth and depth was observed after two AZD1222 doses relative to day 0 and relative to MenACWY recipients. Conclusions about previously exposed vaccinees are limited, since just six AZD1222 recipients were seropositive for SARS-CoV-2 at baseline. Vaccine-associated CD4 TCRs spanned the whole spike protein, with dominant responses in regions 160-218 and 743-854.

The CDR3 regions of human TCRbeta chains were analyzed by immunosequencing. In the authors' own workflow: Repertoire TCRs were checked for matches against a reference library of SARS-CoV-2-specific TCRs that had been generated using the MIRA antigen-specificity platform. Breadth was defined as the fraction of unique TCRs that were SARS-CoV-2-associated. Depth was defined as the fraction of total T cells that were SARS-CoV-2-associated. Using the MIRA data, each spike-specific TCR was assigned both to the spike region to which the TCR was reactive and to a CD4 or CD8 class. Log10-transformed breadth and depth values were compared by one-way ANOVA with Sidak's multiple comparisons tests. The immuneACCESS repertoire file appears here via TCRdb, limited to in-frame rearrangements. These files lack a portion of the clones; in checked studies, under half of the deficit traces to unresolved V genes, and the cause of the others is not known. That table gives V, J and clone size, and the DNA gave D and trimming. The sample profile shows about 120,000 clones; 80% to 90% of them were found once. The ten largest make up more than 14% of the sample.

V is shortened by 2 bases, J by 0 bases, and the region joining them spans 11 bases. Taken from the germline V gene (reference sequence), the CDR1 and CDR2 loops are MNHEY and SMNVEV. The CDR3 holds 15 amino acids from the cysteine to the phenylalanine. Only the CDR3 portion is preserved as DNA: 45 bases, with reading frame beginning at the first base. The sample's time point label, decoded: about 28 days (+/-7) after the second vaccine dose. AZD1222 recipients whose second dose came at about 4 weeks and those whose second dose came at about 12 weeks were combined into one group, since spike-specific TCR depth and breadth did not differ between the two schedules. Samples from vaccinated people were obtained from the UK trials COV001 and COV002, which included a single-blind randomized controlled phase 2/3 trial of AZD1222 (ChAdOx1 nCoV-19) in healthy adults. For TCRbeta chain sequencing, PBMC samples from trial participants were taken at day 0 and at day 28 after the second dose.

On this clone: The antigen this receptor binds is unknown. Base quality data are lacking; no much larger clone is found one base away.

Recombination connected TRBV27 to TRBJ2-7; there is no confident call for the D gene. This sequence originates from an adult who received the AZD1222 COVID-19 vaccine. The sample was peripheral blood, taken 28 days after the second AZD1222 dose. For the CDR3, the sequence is CASSLRRLSSYEQYF. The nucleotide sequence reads TGTGCCAGCAGTTTAAGGCGACTGAGCTCCTACGAGCAGTACTTC.